A selection of T cell receptor beta chains follows, all from one sample in a study of OX40 agonist ivuxolimab in advanced cancers. Here immunoSEQ multiplex PCR was the method, and the copy in TCRdb shows in-frame clones only, minus some. The table includes approximately 100,000 clones, about 84% detected once. Sequencing used CD4+ or CD8+ T cells sorted from blood, obtained in a trial of the OX40 agonist ivuxolimab. The receptors shown here come from an adult with an advanced solid tumor such as melanoma, head and neck, liver or kidney cancer. Each CDR3 is given with its conserved first and last residue. The order of the fields is J gene, CDR3 length, D gene, clone size, V gene, CDR3 protein, CDR3 DNA. The D gene is left open where the match is weak. For some rows the clone size is stated as once, few or many, or as a class when expanded; others skip it.

TRBJ2-1	15	TRBD1	once	TRBV5-5	CASSTGTGGISEQFF	TGTGCCAGCAGCACCGGGACAGGGGGCATAAGTGAGCAGTTCTTC
TRBJ1-2	15	TRBD1	-	TRBV7-2	CASSLEGRGLSGYTF	TGTGCCAGCAGCTTAGAAGGCAGGGGGCTTTCGGGCTACACCTTC
TRBJ2-3	15	-	once	TRBV27	CASSPLGRGTDTQYF	TGTGCCAGCAGTCCCCTGGGCAGAGGGACAGATACGCAGTATTTT
TRBJ2-1	19	TRBD2	-	TRBV11-3	CASSLGFYLAGEAYNEQFF	TGTGCCAGCAGCTTAGGTTTTTACCTAGCGGGAGAAGCCTACAATGAGCAGTTCTTC
TRBJ1-1	14	-	-	TRBV28	CASSLPWENTEAFF	TGTGCCAGCAGTTTGCCTTGGGAGAACACTGAAGCTTTCTTT
TRBJ2-5	15	-	-	TRBV5-6	CASTFPGTPLQTQYF	TGTGCCAGCACCTTCCCCGGGACCCCACTTCAGACCCAGTACTTC
TRBJ2-7	15	TRBD2	-	TRBV2	CASSAGLAPTYEQYF	TGTGCCAGCAGTGCTGGACTAGCGCCCACCTACGAGCAGTACTTC
TRBJ1-3	15	TRBD1	-	TRBV7-9	CATYVAGGSGNTIYF	TGTGCCACCTATGTCGCAGGGGGCTCTGGAAACACCATATATTTT
TRBJ1-5	14	-	-	TRBV18	CASSPDGAGQPQHF	TGTGCCAGCTCACCCGATGGGGCGGGTCAGCCCCAGCATTTT
TRBJ1-6	14	TRBD1	few	TRBV5-4	CASSGGQNNSPLHF	TGTGCCAGCAGCGGGGGACAGAATAATTCACCCCTCCACTTT
TRBJ1-1	13	TRBD1	-	TRBV7-3	CASSDMTGGEAFF	TGTGCCAGCAGCGATATGACAGGGGGAGAAGCTTTCTTT
TRBJ2-3	15	TRBD2	-	TRBV7-2	CASSSSGAYTDTQYF	TGTGCCAGCAGCTCTAGCGGGGCTTACACAGATACGCAGTATTTT
TRBJ2-3	14	TRBD1	-	TRBV14	CASSHWTGLDTQYF	TGTGCCAGCAGCCACTGGACAGGGCTAGATACGCAGTATTTT
TRBJ2-1	14	TRBD2	-	TRBV19	CASRWTSGYNEQFF	TGTGCCAGTAGGTGGACTAGCGGGTACAATGAGCAGTTCTTC
TRBJ1-1	13	-	-	TRBV6-5	CASTPGGRTEAFF	TGTGCCAGCACCCCGGGGGGGAGGACTGAAGCTTTCTTT
TRBJ2-7	13	-	-	TRBV2	CASELGAHYEQYF	TGTGCCAGTGAGCTTGGGGCACACTACGAGCAGTACTTC
TRBJ2-7	14	TRBD2	-	TRBV5-1	CASSISSGSYEQYF	TGCGCCAGCAGCATCAGTAGCGGGAGTTACGAGCAGTACTTC
TRBJ2-1	15	-	many	TRBV7-3	CASSPSTRSYNEQFF	TGTGCCAGCAGCCCCTCTACCCGCTCCTACAATGAGCAGTTCTTC
TRBJ2-5	16	-	-	TRBV7-2	CASSLWAGSLQETQYF	TGTGCCAGCAGCTTATGGGCGGGAAGCCTCCAAGAGACCCAGTACTTC
TRBJ2-6	18	TRBD1	-	TRBV30	CAWTGTGGIHSGANVLTF	TGTGCCTGGACCGGGACAGGGGGTATTCACTCTGGGGCCAACGTCCTGACTTTC
TRBJ2-3	15	TRBD2	few	TRBV4-1	CASSPHGLASDTQYF	TGCGCCAGCAGCCCTCATGGACTAGCGTCCGATACGCAGTATTTT
TRBJ2-7	14	TRBD1	-	TRBV7-2	CASSLDRGAYEQYF	TGTGCCAGCAGCCTCGACAGGGGAGCCTACGAGCAGTACTTC
TRBJ2-3	17	TRBD1	-	TRBV11-3	CASSPIRGTGVPDTQYF	TGTGCCAGCAGCCCGATTCGGGGGACAGGGGTCCCAGATACGCAGTATTTT
TRBJ2-7	15	TRBD2	-	TRBV19	CASSKPGLAGDEQYF	TGTGCCAGTAGTAAACCGGGACTAGCGGGAGACGAGCAGTACTTC
TRBJ1-3	13	TRBD1	-	TRBV6-1	CASRTGAGNTIYF	TGTGCCAGCAGGACAGGGGCTGGAAACACCATATATTTT
TRBJ2-7	14	-	-	TRBV19	CASSISDLSYEQYF	TGTGCCAGTAGTATCAGCGACCTCTCCTACGAGCAGTACTTC
TRBJ1-3	15	-	-	TRBV9	CASSVTPGAQNTIYF	TGTGCCAGCAGCGTGACCCCGGGAGCCCAAAACACCATATATTTT
TRBJ2-3	16	TRBD1	-	TRBV27	CASSTGQLASTDTQYF	TGTGCCAGCAGTACGGGACAGCTTGCTAGCACAGATACGCAGTATTTT
TRBJ2-7	12	-	once	TRBV7-2	CASSGRDYEQYF	TGTGCCAGCAGCGGGCGGGACTACGAGCAGTACTTC
TRBJ1-1	15	-	-	TRBV11-2	CASSSTRGYDTEAFF	TGTGCCAGCAGCTCCACCCGGGGATACGACACTGAAGCTTTCTTT
TRBJ2-5	13	-	-	TRBV6-5	CASSLPAAQTQYF	TGTGCCAGCAGCCTACCTGCGGCCCAGACCCAGTACTTC
TRBJ2-4	18	TRBD2	-	TRBV11-2	CASSSEAGGMLAKNIQYF	TGTGCCAGCAGCTCCGAGGCGGGGGGGATGCTAGCCAAAAACATTCAGTACTTC
TRBJ2-1	15	TRBD2	-	TRBV5-8	CASTQKGLAGVEQFF	TGTGCCAGCACCCAAAAAGGACTAGCGGGAGTTGAGCAGTTCTTC
TRBJ1-4	15	TRBD1	-	TRBV30	CAWSTGARTNEKLFF	TGTGCCTGGTCGACAGGGGCTCGCACTAATGAAAAACTGTTTTTT
TRBJ2-2	16	-	-	TRBV5-6	CASSLELGLYAGELFF	TGTGCCAGCAGCTTGGAGCTTGGACTGTACGCCGGGGAGCTGTTTTTT
TRBJ2-5	13	-	-	TRBV4-2	CASSQGNQETQYF	TGTGCCAGCAGCCAAGGGAACCAAGAGACCCAGTACTTC
TRBJ2-2	15	-	-	TRBV5-1	CASSPGTTNTGELFF	TGCGCCAGCAGCCCCGGGACAACGAACACCGGGGAGCTGTTTTTT
TRBJ1-5	17	-	few	TRBV6-7	CASSYPTRGRYNQPQHF	TGTGCCAGCAGTTATCCCACACGGGGGCGATACAATCAGCCCCAGCATTTT
TRBJ1-2	13	-	-	TRBV28	CASSSGARSGYTF	TGTGCCAGCAGTTCGGGGGCGCGATCCGGCTACACCTTC
TRBJ2-3	16	TRBD2	-	TRBV5-1	CASSLELAGSTDTQYF	TGCGCCAGCAGCTTGGAACTAGCGGGTAGCACAGATACGCAGTATTTT
TRBJ2-1	16	TRBD1	-	TRBV4-3	CASSQTTGNGNNEQFF	TGCGCCAGCAGCCAAACGACAGGGAATGGGAACAATGAGCAGTTCTTC
TRBJ1-1	16	TRBD1	-	TRBV5-1	CASSTMTGVGDTEAFF	TGCGCCAGCAGCACGATGACAGGGGTGGGGGACACTGAAGCTTTCTTT
TRBJ2-3	15	TRBD2	-	TRBV18	CASSVSGLGTDTQYF	TGTGCCAGCTCAGTCTCGGGACTAGGCACAGATACGCAGTATTTT
TRBJ1-1	15	-	few	TRBV7-9	CASSLAGTGNTEAFF	TGTGCCAGCAGCTTAGCGGGGACTGGGAACACTGAAGCTTTCTTT
TRBJ2-7	15	-	once	TRBV5-1	CASSVVAEHSYEQYF	TGCGCCAGCAGCGTCGTCGCGGAGCACTCCTACGAGCAGTACTTC
TRBJ2-7	16	-	once	TRBV7-2	CASSLVARAGGYEQYF	TGTGCCAGCAGCTTAGTAGCAAGGGCCGGTGGATACGAGCAGTACTTC
TRBJ1-2	14	-	-	TRBV11-2	CASSLEGVLYGYTF	TGTGCCAGCAGCTTAGAGGGGGTCCTCTATGGCTACACCTTC
TRBJ2-2	18	TRBD2	-	TRBV11-2	CASSLGTSGAGATGELFF	TGTGCCAGCAGCTTAGGGACTAGCGGGGCCGGGGCGACCGGGGAGCTGTTTTTT
TRBJ1-2	15	-	-	TRBV5-1	CASSLSGAEYYGYTF	TGCGCCAGCAGCTTGTCGGGGGCGGAATACTATGGCTACACCTTC